The present entry profiles one TCR beta chain with its context. Method: immunoSEQ multiplex PCR; TCRdb's copy keeps in-frame clones and lacks some. There are approximately 110,000 clones in the sample; 90% to 95% occur only once, and about 3% lies in the top ten. This entry is derived from a study of T cell changes during pregnancy in multiple sclerosis. V lost 6 bases and J lost 6, with 19 bases in between. The CDR3 spans 15 residues. In germline, CDR1 is SEHNR, CDR2 FQNEAQ (reference sequence). This TCR came from a female donor with multiple sclerosis, enrolled in a pregnancy study. The chain employs TRBV7-9 and TRBJ2-3; perhaps TRBD2 as D (5 bases). The specimen was peripheral blood, collected after pregnancy. CDR3: CASSPPSFRGDTQYF. In nucleotides, the CDR3 is TGTGCCAGCAGTCCTCCTAGCTTTCGAGGGGATACGCAGTATTTT.